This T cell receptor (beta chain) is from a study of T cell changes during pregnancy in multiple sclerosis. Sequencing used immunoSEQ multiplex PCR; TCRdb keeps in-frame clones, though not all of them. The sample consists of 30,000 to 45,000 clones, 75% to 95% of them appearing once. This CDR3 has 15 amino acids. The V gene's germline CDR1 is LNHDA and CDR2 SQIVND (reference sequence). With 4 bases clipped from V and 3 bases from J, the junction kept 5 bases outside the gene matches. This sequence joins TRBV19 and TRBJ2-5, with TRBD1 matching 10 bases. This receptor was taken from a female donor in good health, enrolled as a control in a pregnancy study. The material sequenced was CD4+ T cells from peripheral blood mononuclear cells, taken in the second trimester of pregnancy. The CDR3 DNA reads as TGTGCCAGTAGTAGGGACAGGGGAGAAGAAGAGACCCAGTACTTC. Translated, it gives CASSRDRGEEETQYF.